This is a list of T cell receptor beta chains from one sample in a study of response to subunit inactivated influenza vaccine. TCRdb recomputed calls from the RT-PCR reads with MiXCR, one row per CDR3 protein. The sample consists of 170,000 or so distinct CDR3 sequences, about 11% of them appearing once. Material: CD8+ T cells sorted from PBMCs, obtained around 25 months after vaccination. The receptor set was obtained from a man aged 50 to 69 who received an inactivated influenza vaccine. Both conserved end residues are part of each CDR3. D genes are given only for firm matches. Not every row has a clone size; where given, it reads once, few, many or a size class.

j_call	v_call	clone_size	d_call	cdr3_aa	cdr3_nt
TRBJ2-7	TRBV28	-	-	CASSHIGAEQYF	TGTGCCAGCAGCCACATTGGCGCCGAGCAGTACTTC
TRBJ2-7	TRBV6-5	few	TRBD1	CASSSLRGPSTYEQYF	TGTGCCAGCAGTTCCCTCAGGGGGCCTTCCACCTACGAGCAGTACTTC
TRBJ2-7	TRBV12-3/TRBV12-4	many	TRBD2	CASSFLAGTSYEQYF	TGTGCCAGCAGTTTCCTAGCGGGGACGTCCTACGAGCAGTACTTC
TRBJ2-7	TRBV4-1	many	-	CASSQDGALGGLREQYF	TGCGCCAGCAGCCAAGATGGTGCCCTAGGGGGGCTACGGGAGCAGTACTTC
TRBJ1-2	TRBV20-1	few	-	CSARLYGQAAGYTF	TGCAGTGCTAGACTCTATGGGCAGGCCGCAGGCTACACCTTC
TRBJ1-2	TRBV20-1	-	TRBD1	CSADRGFDYGYTF	TGCAGTGCGGACAGGGGGTTTGACTATGGCTACACCTTC
TRBJ2-7	TRBV4-1	few	TRBD2	CASSSPGLAGVEQYF	TGCGCCAGCAGCTCACCGGGACTAGCGGGAGTCGAGCAGTACTTC
TRBJ2-7	TRBV6-1	once	-	CASTYGGTSYEQYF	TGTGCCAGCACCTACGGCGGGACCTCCTACGAGCAGTACTTC
TRBJ1-1	TRBV4-3	-	-	CASSPSGRTEAFF	TGCGCCAGCAGCCCCAGTGGACGAACTGAAGCTTTCTTT
TRBJ2-1	TRBV28	-	TRBD2	CASVAGGMLRNEQFF	TGTGCCAGTGTAGCGGGAGGGATGTTACGCAATGAGCAGTTCTTC
TRBJ2-7	TRBV9	few	-	CASSVGRQVSYEQYF	TGTGCCAGCAGCGTAGGTCGACAGGTGTCCTACGAGCAGTACTTC
TRBJ1-1	TRBV6-5	-	-	CASSIQDGTEAFF	TGTGCCAGCAGTATACAGGATGGCACTGAAGCTTTCTTT
TRBJ2-3	TRBV27	many	-	CASSLSFPALEDTQYF	TGTGCCAGCAGTTTATCGTTCCCAGCGCTCGAGGATACGCAGTATTTT
TRBJ2-1	TRBV4-2	many	-	CASSQDLAGSYNEQFF	TGTGCCAGCAGCCAAGATTTGGCAGGCTCCTACAATGAGCAGTTCTTC
TRBJ2-5	TRBV15	few	-	CATSRDGHTQETQYF	TGTGCCACCAGCAGAGACGGACATACCCAAGAGACCCAGTACTTC
TRBJ2-7	TRBV7-2	few	TRBD2	CASSYPGLAGDLYEQYF	TGTGCCAGCAGCTACCCGGGCCTAGCGGGGGACCTCTACGAGCAGTACTTC
TRBJ2-3	TRBV24-1	few	TRBD2	CATSDAGGGTDTQYF	TGTGCCACCAGTGACGCGGGGGGAGGCACAGATACGCAGTATTTT
TRBJ2-7	TRBV4-3	-	-	CASSQVAGREQYF	TGCGCCAGCAGCCAAGTGGCAGGGCGGGAGCAGTACTTC
TRBJ2-5	TRBV14	-	TRBD2	CASSRWGGETQYF	TGTGCCAGCAGCCGGTGGGGGGGAGAGACCCAGTACTTC
TRBJ2-7	TRBV5-1	-	-	CASSFTGLKREQYF	TGCGCCAGCAGCTTTACAGGCCTCAAACGCGAGCAGTACTTC
TRBJ2-6	TRBV9	many	TRBD1	CASSDRQGAGANVLTF	TGTGCCAGCAGCGATCGACAGGGAGCTGGGGCCAACGTCCTGACTTTC
TRBJ2-7	TRBV5-6	few	TRBD1	CASSPGTVHEQYF	TGTGCCAGCAGCCCCGGGACAGTTCACGAGCAGTACTTC
TRBJ2-7	TRBV7-2	many	TRBD2	CASSLSVGVAGYEQYF	TGTGCCAGCAGCTTATCGGTTGGCGTAGCGGGCTACGAGCAGTACTTC